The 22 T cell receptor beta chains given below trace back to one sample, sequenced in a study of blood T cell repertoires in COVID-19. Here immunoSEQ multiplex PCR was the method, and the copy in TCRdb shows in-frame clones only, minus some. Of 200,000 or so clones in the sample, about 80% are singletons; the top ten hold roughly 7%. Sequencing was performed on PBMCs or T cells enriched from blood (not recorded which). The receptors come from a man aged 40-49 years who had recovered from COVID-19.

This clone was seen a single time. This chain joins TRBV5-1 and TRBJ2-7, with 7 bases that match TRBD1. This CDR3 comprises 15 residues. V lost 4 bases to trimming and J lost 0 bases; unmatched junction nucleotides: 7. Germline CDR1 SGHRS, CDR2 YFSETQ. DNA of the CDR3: TGCGCCAGCAGCGCTAACAGGGGAAGCTCCTACGAGCAGTACTTC. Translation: CASSANRGSSYEQYF.

CDR3 loop: CASRNHRVNYGYTF. In nucleotides, the CDR3 is TGTGCCAGCAGGAACCACAGGGTTAACTATGGCTACACCTTC. This chain uses TRBV7-2 with TRBJ1-2; D is possibly TRBD1 (6 bases). The CDR3 extends over 14 amino acids. The germline V gene encodes CDR1 SGHTA and CDR2 FQGNSA. The ends were cut back, 6 bases at V and 1 base at J, with 12 bases in the middle.

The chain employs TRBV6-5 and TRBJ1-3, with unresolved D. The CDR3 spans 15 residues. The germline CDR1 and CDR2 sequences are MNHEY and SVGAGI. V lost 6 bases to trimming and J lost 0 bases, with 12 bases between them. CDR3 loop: CASSLDRSSGNTIYF. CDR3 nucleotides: TGTGCCAGCAGCCTTGACCGGAGCTCTGGAAACACCATATATTTT.

CDR3 protein: CASSGGTPRGNTEAFF. The CDR3 nucleotides are TGTGCCAGCAGCGGTGGGACACCCAGAGGGAACACTGAAGCTTTCTTT. The V and J genes are TRBV5-4 and TRBJ1-1; a possible D gene is TRBD1 (6 bases). Germline V gives CDR1 SGHNT, CDR2 YYREEE (reference sequence). The CDR3 runs 16 residues. The ends were cut back, 4 bases at V and 1 base at J, with 17 bases in the middle.

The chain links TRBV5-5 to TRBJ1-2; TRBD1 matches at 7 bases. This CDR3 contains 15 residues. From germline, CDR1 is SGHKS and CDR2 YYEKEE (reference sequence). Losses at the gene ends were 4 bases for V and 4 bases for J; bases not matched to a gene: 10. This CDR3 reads CASSPSGGHPYGYTF. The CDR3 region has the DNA TGTGCCAGCAGCCCATCAGGGGGGCATCCCTATGGCTACACCTTC.

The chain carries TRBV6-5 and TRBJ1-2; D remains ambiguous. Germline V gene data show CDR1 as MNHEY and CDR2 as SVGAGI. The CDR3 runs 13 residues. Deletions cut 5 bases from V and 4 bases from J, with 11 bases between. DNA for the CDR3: TGTGCCAGCAGTCCCCGGGTTCCCTATGGCTACACCTTC. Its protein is CASSPRVPYGYTF.

CDR3 bases: TGTGCCAGCAGCTCGCAGGGGCGAGGAGGCTACACCTTC. Translated, it gives CASSSQGRGGYTF. This chain links TRBV5-5 with TRBJ1-2; D is possibly TRBD1 (6 bases). Germline lookup yields CDR1 SGHKS and CDR2 YYEKEE (reference sequence). CDR3 size: 13 residues. Trimming shortened V by 3 bases and J by 8 bases, and 14 bases separated the two germline ends.

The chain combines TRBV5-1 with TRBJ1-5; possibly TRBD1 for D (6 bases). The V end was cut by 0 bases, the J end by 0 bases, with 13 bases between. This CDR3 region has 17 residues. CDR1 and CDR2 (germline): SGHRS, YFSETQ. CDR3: CASSLDGQFNSNQPQHF. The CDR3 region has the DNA TGCGCCAGCAGCTTGGATGGACAGTTTAATAGCAATCAGCCCCAGCATTTT.

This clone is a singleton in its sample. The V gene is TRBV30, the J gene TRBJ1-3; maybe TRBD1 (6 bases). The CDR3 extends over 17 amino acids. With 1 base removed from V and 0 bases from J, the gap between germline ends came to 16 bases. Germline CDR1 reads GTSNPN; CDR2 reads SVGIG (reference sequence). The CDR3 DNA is TGTGCCTGGAGTGAGTCGTGGGACACGCTCTCTGGAAACACCATATATTTT. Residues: CAWSESWDTLSGNTIYF.

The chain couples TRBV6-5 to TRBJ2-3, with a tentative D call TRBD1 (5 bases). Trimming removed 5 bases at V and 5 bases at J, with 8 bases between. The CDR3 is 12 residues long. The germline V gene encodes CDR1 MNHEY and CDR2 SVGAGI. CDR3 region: CASSPREDTQYF. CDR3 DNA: TGTGCCAGCAGTCCCAGGGAAGATACGCAGTATTTT.

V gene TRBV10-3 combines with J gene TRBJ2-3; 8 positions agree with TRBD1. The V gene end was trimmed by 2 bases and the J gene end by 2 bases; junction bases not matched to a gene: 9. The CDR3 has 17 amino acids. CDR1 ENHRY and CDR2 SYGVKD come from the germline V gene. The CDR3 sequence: CAISEGTGQAITDTQYF. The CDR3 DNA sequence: TGTGCCATCAGTGAGGGAACGGGACAGGCCATCACAGATACGCAGTATTTT.

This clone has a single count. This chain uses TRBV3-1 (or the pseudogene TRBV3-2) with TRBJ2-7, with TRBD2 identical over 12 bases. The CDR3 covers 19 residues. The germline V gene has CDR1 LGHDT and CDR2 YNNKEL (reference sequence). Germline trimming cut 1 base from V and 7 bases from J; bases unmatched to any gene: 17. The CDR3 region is CASSQARPSGGAPGGEQYF. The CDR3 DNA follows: TGTGCCAGCAGCCAAGCGAGGCCTAGCGGGGGGGCCCCTGGTGGTGAGCAGTACTTC.

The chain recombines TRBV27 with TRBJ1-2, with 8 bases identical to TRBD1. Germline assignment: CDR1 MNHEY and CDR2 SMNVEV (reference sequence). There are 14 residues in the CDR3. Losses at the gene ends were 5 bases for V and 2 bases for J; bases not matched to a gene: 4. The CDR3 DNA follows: TGTGCCAGCAGTCCGGACAGGGCAAACTATGGCTACACCTTC. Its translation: CASSPDRANYGYTF.

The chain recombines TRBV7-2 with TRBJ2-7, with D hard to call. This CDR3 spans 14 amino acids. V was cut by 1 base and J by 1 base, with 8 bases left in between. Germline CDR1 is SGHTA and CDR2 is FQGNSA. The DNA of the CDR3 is TGTGCCAGCAGCTTAGTGGCCCAGTCCTACGAGCAGTACTTC. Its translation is CASSLVAQSYEQYF.

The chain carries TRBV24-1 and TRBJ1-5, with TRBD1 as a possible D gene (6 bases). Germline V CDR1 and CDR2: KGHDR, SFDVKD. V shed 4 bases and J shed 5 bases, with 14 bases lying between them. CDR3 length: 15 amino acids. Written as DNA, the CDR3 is TGTGCCACCAGTGACTCGGGGACACCCTATCAGCCCCAGCATTTT. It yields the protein CATSDSGTPYQPQHF.

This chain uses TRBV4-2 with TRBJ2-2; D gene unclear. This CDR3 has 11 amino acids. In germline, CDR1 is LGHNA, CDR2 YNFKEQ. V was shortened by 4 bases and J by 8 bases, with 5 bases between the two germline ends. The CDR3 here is CASSRAGELFF. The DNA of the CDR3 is TGTGCCAGCAGCCGAGCAGGGGAGCTGTTTTTT.

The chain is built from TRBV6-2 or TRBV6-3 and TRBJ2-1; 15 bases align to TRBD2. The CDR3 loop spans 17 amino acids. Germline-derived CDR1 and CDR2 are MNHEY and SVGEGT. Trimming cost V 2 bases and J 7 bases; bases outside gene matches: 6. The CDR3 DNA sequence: TGTGCCAGCAGTTACGAGGGGACTAGCGGGGGGCGGAATGAGCAGTTCTTC. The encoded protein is CASSYEGTSGGRNEQFF.

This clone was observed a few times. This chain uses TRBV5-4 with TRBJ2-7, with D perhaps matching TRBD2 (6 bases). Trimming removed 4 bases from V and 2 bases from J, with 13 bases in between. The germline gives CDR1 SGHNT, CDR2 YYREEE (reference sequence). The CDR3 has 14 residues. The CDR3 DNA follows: TGTGCCAGCAGCGTTGCCCCTAGCGCCTACGAGCAGTACTTC. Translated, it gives CASSVAPSAYEQYF. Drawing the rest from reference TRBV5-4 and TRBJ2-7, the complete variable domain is ETGVTQSPTHLIKTRGQQVTLRCSSQSGHNTVSWYQQALGQGPQFIFQYYREEENGRGNFPPRFSGLQFPNYSSELNVNALELDDSALYLCASSVAPSAYEQYFGPGTRLTVT.

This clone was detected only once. The CDR3 DNA is TGTGCCAGCAGCCAAGGGACAGGGGGGACGTATGGCTACACCTTC. Translated, it gives CASSQGTGGTYGYTF. V is TRBV3-1 (or the pseudogene TRBV3-2) and J is TRBJ1-2; 10 nucleotides agree with TRBD1. J lost 5 bases, V lost 1 base, and 4 bases had no gene match. The CDR3 contains 15 residues. Looked up from germline, CDR1 is LGHDT and CDR2 is YNNKEL (reference sequence).

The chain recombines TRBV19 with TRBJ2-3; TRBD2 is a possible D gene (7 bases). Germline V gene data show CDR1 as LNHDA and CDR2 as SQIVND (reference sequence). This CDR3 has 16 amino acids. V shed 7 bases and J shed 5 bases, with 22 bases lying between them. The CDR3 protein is CASTTSLGGHGDTQYF. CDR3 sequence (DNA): TGTGCCAGTACCACCTCACTGGGGGGGCACGGAGATACGCAGTATTTT.

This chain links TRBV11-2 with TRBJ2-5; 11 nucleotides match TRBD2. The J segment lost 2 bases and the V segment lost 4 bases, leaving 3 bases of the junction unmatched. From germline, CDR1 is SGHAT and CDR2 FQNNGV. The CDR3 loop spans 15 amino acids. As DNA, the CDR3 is TGTGCCAGCAGCTCAAGACTAGCGGGGCAAGAGACCCAGTACTTC. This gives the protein CASSSRLAGQETQYF.

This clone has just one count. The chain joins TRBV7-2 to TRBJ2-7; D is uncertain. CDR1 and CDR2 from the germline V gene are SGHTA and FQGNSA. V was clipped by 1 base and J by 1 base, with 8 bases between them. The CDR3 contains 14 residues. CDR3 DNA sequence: TGTGCCAGCAGCTTAGGAGGTATATCCTACGAGCAGTACTTC. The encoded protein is CASSLGGISYEQYF.